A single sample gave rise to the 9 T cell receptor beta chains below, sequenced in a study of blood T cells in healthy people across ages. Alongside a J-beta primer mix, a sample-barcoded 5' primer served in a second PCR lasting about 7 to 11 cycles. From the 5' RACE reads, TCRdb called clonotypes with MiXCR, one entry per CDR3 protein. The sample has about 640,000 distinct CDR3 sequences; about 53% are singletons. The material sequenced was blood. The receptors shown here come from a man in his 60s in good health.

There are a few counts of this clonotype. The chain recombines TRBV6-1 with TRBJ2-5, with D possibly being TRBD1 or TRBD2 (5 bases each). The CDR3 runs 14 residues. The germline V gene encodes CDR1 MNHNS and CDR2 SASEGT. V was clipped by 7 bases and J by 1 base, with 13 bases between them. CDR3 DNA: TGTGCCAGCACGGGGCGGGTCCTCCAAGAGACCCAGTACTTC. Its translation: CASTGRVLQETQYF.

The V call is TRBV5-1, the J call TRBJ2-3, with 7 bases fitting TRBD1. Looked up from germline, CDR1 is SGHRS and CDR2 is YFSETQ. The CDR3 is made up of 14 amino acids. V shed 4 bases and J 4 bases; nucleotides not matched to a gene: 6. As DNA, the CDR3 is TGCGCCAGCAGCCTACAGGGGTGGGCAGATACGCAGTATTTT. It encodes CASSLQGWADTQYF.

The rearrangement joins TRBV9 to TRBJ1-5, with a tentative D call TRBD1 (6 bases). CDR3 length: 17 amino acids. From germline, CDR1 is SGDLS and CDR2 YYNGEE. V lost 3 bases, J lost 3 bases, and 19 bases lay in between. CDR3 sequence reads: CASSAGDTGLVNQPQHF. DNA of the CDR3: TGTGCCAGCAGCGCGGGGGATACAGGGTTGGTCAATCAGCCCCAGCATTTT.

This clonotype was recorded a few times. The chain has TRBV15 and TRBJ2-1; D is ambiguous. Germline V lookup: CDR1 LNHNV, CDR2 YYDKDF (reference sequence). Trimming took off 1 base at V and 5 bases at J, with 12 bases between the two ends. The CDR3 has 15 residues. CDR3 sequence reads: CATSRVGMSNNEQFF. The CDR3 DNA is TGTGCCACCAGCAGAGTCGGAATGTCTAACAATGAGCAGTTCTTC.

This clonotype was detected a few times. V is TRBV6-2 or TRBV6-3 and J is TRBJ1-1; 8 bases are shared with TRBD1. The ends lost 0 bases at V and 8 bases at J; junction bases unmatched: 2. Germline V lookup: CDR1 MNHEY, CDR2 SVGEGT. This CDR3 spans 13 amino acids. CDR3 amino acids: CASSYSTGGEAFF. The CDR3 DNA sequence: TGTGCCAGCAGTTACTCTACAGGGGGGGAAGCTTTCTTT.

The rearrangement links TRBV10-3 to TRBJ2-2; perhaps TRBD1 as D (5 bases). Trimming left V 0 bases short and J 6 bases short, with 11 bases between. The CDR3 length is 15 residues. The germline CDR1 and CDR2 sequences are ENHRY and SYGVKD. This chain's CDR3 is CAISESTDSAGELFF. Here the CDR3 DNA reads TGTGCCATCAGTGAGTCGACAGATTCGGCCGGGGAGCTGTTTTTT.

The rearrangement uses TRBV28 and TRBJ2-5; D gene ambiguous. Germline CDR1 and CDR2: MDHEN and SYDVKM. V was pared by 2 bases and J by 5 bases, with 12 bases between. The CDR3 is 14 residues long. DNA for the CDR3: TGTGCCAGCAGTTTACCCAGCTTTGGGGAGACCCAGTACTTC. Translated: CASSLPSFGETQYF.

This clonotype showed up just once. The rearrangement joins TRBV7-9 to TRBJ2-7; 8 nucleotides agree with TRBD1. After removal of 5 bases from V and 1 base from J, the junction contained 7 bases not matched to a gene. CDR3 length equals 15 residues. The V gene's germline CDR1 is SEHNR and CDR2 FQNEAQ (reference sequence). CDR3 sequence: CASSNTDRGSYEQYF. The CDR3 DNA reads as TGTGCCAGCAGCAACACTGACAGGGGATCCTACGAGCAGTACTTC.

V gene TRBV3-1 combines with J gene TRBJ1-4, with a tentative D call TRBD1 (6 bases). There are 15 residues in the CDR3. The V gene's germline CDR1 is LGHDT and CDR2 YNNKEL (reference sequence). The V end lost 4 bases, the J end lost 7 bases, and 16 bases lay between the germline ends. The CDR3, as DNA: TGTGCCAGCAGCCCCGGACAGTTAGGCAGTGAAAAACTGTTTTTT. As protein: CASSPGQLGSEKLFF.